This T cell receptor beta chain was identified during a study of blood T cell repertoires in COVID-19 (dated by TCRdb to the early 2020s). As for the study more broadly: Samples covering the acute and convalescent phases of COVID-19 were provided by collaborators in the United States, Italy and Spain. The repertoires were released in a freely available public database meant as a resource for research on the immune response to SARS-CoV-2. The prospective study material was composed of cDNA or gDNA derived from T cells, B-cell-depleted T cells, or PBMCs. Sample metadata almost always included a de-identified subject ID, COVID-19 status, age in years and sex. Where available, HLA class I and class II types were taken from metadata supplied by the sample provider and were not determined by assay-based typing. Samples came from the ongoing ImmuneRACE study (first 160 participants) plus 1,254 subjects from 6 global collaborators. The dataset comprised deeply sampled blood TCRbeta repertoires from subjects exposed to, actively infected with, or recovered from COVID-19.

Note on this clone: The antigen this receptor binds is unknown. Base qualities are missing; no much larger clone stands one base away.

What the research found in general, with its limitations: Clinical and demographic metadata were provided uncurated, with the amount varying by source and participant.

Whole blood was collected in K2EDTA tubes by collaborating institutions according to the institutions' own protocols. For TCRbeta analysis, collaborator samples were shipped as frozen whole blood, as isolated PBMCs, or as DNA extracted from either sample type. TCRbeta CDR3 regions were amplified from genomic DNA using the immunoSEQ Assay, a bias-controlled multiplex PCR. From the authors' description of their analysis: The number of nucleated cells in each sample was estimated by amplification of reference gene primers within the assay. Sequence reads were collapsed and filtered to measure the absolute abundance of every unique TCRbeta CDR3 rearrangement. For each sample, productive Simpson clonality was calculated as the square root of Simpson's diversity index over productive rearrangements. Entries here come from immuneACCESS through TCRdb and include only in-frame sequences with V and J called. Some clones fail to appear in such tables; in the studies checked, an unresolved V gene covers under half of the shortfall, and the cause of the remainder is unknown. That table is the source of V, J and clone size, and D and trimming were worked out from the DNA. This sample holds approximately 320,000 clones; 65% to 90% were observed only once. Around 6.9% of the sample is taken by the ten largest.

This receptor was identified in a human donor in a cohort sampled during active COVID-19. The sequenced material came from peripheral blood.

CDR3 reads: CSVAGRYF. In nucleotides, the sequence is TGCAGTGTGGCGGGACGGTACTTC. The chain links TRBV20-1 with TRBJ2-7; TRBD2 is a weak D gene call, 6 bases matching. Reading the germline V gene (reference sequence) gives CDR1 DFQATT and CDR2 SNEGSKA. The CDR3 holds 8 amino acids from the cysteine to the phenylalanine. CDR3 DNA is the only sequence kept; it has 24 bases, read in frame from the first base. Between the V and J ends, shortened by 7 bases and 12 bases respectively, the junction contains 10 bases.